The 12 T cell receptor beta chains reported below all come from one sample, sequenced in a study of T-cell reconstitution after alpha-beta-depleted transplantation in children. As it was prepared, the TCRbeta library received unique molecular identifiers. TCRdb re-called the PCR reads through MiXCR, storing one row per CDR3 protein. The table includes 750,000 to 950,000 distinct CDR3 sequences, under 20% detected once. The starting material was PBMCs, mostly from graft donor cells, obtained 360 days after TCRalphabeta/CD19-depleted stem cell transplant. The receptors come from a male patient younger than 18 who had a stem cell transplant for acute lymphoblastic leukemia, so the T cells may come from the graft donor.

The chain joins TRBV27 to TRBJ2-1, with D unresolved. V was clipped by 2 bases and J by 9 bases, with 20 bases between them. The germline CDR1 and CDR2 sequences are MNHEY and SMNVEV (reference sequence). The CDR3 runs to 16 residues. The CDR3 nucleotides read TGTGCCAGCAGTTTAGTAGGAGTACCCCGCGCAGCTGAGCAGTTCTTC. Translated: CASSLVGVPRAAEQFF.

This clonotype occurred a few times. The V call is TRBV4-1, the J call TRBJ2-3, with 10 bases identical to TRBD2. Looked up from germline, CDR1 is MGHRA and CDR2 is YSYEKL. The V gene end was trimmed by 0 bases and the J gene end by 1 base; junction bases not matched to a gene: 10. The CDR3 spans 19 residues. The chain's CDR3 is CASSQEWVVLAGGTDTQYF. CDR3 nucleotide sequence: TGCGCCAGCAGCCAAGAATGGGTCGTCCTAGCGGGAGGCACAGATACGCAGTATTTT.

This clonotype came up many times. This chain joins TRBV9 and TRBJ2-1; tentatively, D is TRBD2 (5 bases). The CDR3 sequence is 15 residues long. Germline V gene sequence: CDR1 SGDLS, CDR2 YYNGEE. Trimming cost V 0 bases and J 0 bases, with 7 bases left between them. The DNA of the CDR3 is TGTGCCAGCAGCGTAGCAGGACTCTCCTACAATGAGCAGTTCTTC. It encodes CASSVAGLSYNEQFF.

The CDR3 coding sequence is TGTGCCAGTAATTTACAGGTGTACAATGAGCAGTTCTTC. Its protein is CASNLQVYNEQFF. V and J are TRBV2 and TRBJ2-1; D perhaps matches TRBD1 (5 bases). Germline CDR1 is SNHLY and CDR2 is FYNNEI. The CDR3 runs 13 residues. V dropped 9 bases and J dropped 4 bases, with 13 bases sitting between them. The full variable domain, in which reference TRBV2 and TRBJ2-1 provide the parts outside the CDR3, is EPEVTQTPSHQVTQMGQEVILRCVPISNHLYFYWYRQILGQKVEFLVSFYNNEISEKSEIFDDQFSVERPDGSNFTLKIRSTKLEDSAMYFCASNLQVYNEQFFGPGTRLTVL.

The V call is TRBV20-1, the J call TRBJ2-2, with 15 bases aligning to TRBD2. This CDR3 has 19 residues. Looked up from germline, CDR1 is DFQATT and CDR2 is SNEGSKA (reference sequence). The J segment lost 0 bases and the V segment lost 3 bases, leaving 8 bases of the junction unmatched. CDR3: CSASVGGLAGGPNTGELFF. CDR3 DNA: TGCAGTGCTAGTGTTGGAGGACTAGCGGGAGGGCCGAACACCGGGGAGCTGTTTTTT.

This clonotype occurred a few times. The chain uses TRBV10-3 and TRBJ2-7, with 10 positions matching TRBD1. The germline V gene encodes CDR1 ENHRY and CDR2 SYGVKD. This CDR3 region has 13 residues. Trimming took 10 bases from V and 11 from J; bases not matched to a gene: 14. CDR3 protein: CATSEGQGPTKYF. CDR3 nucleotides: TGTGCCACCTCGGAGGGACAGGGGCCCACGAAGTACTTC.

This clonotype was found a few times. This chain uses TRBV3-1 with TRBJ1-5; a possible D gene is TRBD1 (5 bases). Germline-derived CDR1 and CDR2 are LGHDT and YNNKEL (reference sequence). V was shortened by 0 bases and J by 4 bases, with 7 bases between the two germline ends. The CDR3 loop spans 14 amino acids. The CDR3 coding sequence is TGTGCCAGCAGCCAAGATTGGGGGAATCAGCCCCAGCATTTT. It is translated as CASSQDWGNQPQHF.

V usage is TRBV12-3 or TRBV12-4 and J usage is TRBJ2-1, with TRBD1 as a possible D gene (6 bases). Trimming took off 4 bases at V and 6 bases at J, with 16 bases between the two ends. The CDR3 is 15 residues long. The CDR3 protein is CASSWLTGSGNEQFF. The CDR3 nucleotides read TGTGCCAGCAGTTGGTTAACAGGGTCGGGCAATGAGCAGTTCTTC.

This sequence joins TRBV5-1 and TRBJ2-5, with D possibly being TRBD1 (7 bases). V lost 0 bases to trimming and J lost 2 bases, with 14 bases between them. Germline V gene data show CDR1 as SGHRS and CDR2 as YFSETQ. This CDR3 has 16 residues. CDR3: CASSLAAGGGQETQYF. In DNA form, the CDR3 reads TGCGCCAGCAGCTTGGCAGCAGGGGGAGGACAAGAGACCCAGTACTTC.

The DNA of the CDR3 is TGCGCCAGCAGCCCTAACCCCGGGAGCCAAGAGACCCAGTACTTC. This gives the protein CASSPNPGSQETQYF. V and J are TRBV5-1 and TRBJ2-5; TRBD2 is a possible D gene (6 bases). Per the germline V gene, CDR1 is SGHRS and CDR2 is YFSETQ. V was cut by 4 bases and J by 1 base, with 14 bases left in between. The CDR3 length is 15 residues.

This clonotype has more than one count but fewer than ten. The rearrangement links TRBV18 to TRBJ1-1; the match to TRBD1 covers 7 bases. Germline V lookup: CDR1 KGHSH, CDR2 LQKENI. The CDR3 loop spans 14 amino acids. Trimming at V came to 4 bases and at J to 3 bases, leaving 5 bases not matched to a gene. The CDR3 region has the DNA TGTGCCAGCTCACGACGACAGGGTGACACTGAAGCTTTCTTT. Protein product: CASSRRQGDTEAFF.

The table lists this clonotype with a few counts. The chain is built from TRBV5-1 and TRBJ2-2, with 10 bases aligning to TRBD2. The V segment lost 2 bases and the J segment 3 bases; nucleotides outside the gene matches: 13. CDR3 length equals 19 residues. The germline CDR1 and CDR2 sequences are SGHRS and YFSETQ. The CDR3, as DNA: TGCGCCAGCAGCTTTTTTCCCTCCGCTAGCGGGAGAGACACCGGGGAGCTGTTTTTT. This encodes CASSFFPSASGRDTGELFF.